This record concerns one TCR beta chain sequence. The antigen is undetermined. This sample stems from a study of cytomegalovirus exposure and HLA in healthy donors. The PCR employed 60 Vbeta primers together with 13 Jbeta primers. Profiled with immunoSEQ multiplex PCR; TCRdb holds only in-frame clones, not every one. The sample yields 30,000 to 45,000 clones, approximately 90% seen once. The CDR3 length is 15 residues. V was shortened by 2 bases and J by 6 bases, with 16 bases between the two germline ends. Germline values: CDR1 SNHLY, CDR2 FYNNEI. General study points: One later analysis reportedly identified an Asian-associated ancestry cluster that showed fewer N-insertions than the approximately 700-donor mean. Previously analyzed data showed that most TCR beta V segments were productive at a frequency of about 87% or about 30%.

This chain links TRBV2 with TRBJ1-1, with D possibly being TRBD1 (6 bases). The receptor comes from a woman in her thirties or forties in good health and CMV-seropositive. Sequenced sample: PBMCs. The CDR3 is CASSELGGGEPEAFF. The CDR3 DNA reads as TGTGCCAGCAGTGAATTGGGGGGGGGCGAACCTGAAGCTTTCTTT.